This T cell receptor (beta chain) originates from a study of T cells in Graves' hyperthyroidism and ophthalmopathy. V was shortened by 4 bases and J by 0 bases, with 13 bases between the two germline ends. Germline values: CDR1 LGHDT, CDR2 YNNKEL (reference sequence). The CDR3 length is 15 residues. This clonotype showed up many times. What it recognizes is unknown. Points from the study as a whole: Before onset, ophthalmopathy was predicted by the model a median approximately 6.7 months earlier. Blood also showed most of the thyroid clonotypes that were expanded above 0.001.

RNA transcripts were the template for amplifying TCR beta CDR3 regions. When the TCR CDR3 underwent first-round RT-PCR, the HTBI primer set was used. One entry per CDR3 protein results from TCRdb running MiXCR on the multiplex PCR reads. The data hold about 560,000 distinct CDR3 sequences, with 14% observed a single time. Lactation, pregnancy, other autoimmune disease or uncontrolled infection led to exclusion of patients. This TCR was recovered from a woman aged 40-49 years with Graves' hyperthyroidism. The V gene is TRBV3-1, the J gene TRBJ2-7; possible D gene TRBD1, 5 bases. Sequencing used blood. The CDR3, as DNA: TGTGCCAGCAGCCTGAACCAGGGTCTCTCCTACGAGCAGTACTTC. Encoded protein: CASSLNQGLSYEQYF.